The 29 T cell receptor beta chains reported below all come from one sample, sequenced in a study of Ad26.COV2.S vaccination and SARS-CoV-2 variants (dated by TCRdb to the early 2020s). The method behind the library was the immunoSEQ multiplex PCR assay. What TCRdb holds here is the immuneACCESS table cut down to in-frame rearrangements. Part of the clones is not present; checked against another copy, under half of the missing clones reflect an unresolved V gene, and the others are unexplained. This sample holds around 320,000 clones; roughly 84% were observed only once. Of the sample, more than 3% is held by the ten largest clones. This specimen's treatment or condition label, interpreted: some 19 received Ad26.COV2.S at low or high dose, single or two shots; 5 received placebo; per-sample allocation not given. For vaccine and placebo recipients, repertoires were sequenced using samples collected on day 63 after the first injection.

Sequencing was performed on peripheral blood, taken in a trial of Ad26.COV2.S vaccine versus placebo. These receptors were collected from a person between 18 and 59 years old who received the Ad26.COV2.S COVID-19 vaccine or a placebo.

The chain combines TRBV7-9 with TRBJ1-3; 8 bases align to TRBD1. Germline values: CDR1 SEHNR, CDR2 FQNEAQ (reference sequence). The CDR3 sequence is 15 residues long. Unmatched junction bases numbered 9, after V lost 11 bases and J lost 0 bases. The CDR3 loop reads CAGGQAFLSGNTIYF. The DNA of the CDR3 is TGTGCCGGGGGACAGGCCTTTCTCTCTGGAAACACCATATATTTT.

This clone was seen only a few times. The chain recombines TRBV6-1 with TRBJ2-7, with D possibly called TRBD1 or TRBD2 (5 bases each). Germline V CDR1 and CDR2: MNHNS, SASEGT. Trimming took off 1 base at V and 0 bases at J, with 13 bases between the two ends. The CDR3 sequence is 16 residues long. CDR3 region: CASSEGSGLNSYEQYF. CDR3 in DNA: TGTGCCAGCAGTGAAGGGTCGGGGCTAAACTCCTACGAGCAGTACTTC.

The V gene is TRBV13, the J gene TRBJ1-1; D unresolved. The germline gives CDR1 PRHDT, CDR2 FYEKMQ (reference sequence). The CDR3 runs 14 residues. The germline V and J ends were trimmed by 2 bases and 5 bases, with 12 bases remaining between them. In DNA form, the CDR3 reads TGTGCCAGCAGCTTAAATGGGGTGTTAACTGAAGCTTTCTTT. Translating gives CASSLNGVLTEAFF.

Of note for this clone: This CDR3 is also generated by other DNA sequences in the sample. This chain links TRBV6-5 with TRBJ2-7; TRBD1 is a possible D gene (6 bases). Germline V gene data show CDR1 as MNHEY and CDR2 as SVGAGI. V was shortened by 2 bases and J by 2 bases, with 7 bases between the two germline ends. CDR3 length equals 13 residues. CDR3 amino acids: CASSYGQTYEQYF. DNA for the CDR3: TGTGCCAGCAGTTACGGACAGACCTACGAGCAGTACTTC.

The chain joins TRBV10-3 to TRBJ2-3, with D tentatively TRBD2 (6 bases). The CDR3 extends over 12 amino acids. The germline V gene encodes CDR1 ENHRY and CDR2 SYGVKD. V shed 7 bases and J shed 4 bases, with 9 bases lying between them. In DNA form, the CDR3 reads TGTGCCATCACCGGGGACTCAGATACGCAGTATTTT. Translating gives CAITGDSDTQYF.

CDR3 sequence: CASSLSIGSYSNQPQHF. The CDR3 DNA reads TGTGCCAGCAGCTTAAGCATTGGGTCCTATAGCAATCAGCCCCAGCATTTT. This chain uses TRBV7-2 with TRBJ1-5; D gene ambiguous. Germline CDR1 SGHTA, CDR2 FQGNSA. Trimming removed 2 bases from V and 0 bases from J, with 14 bases in between. The CDR3 is made up of 17 amino acids.

The V and J genes are TRBV29-1 and TRBJ1-2; 8 bases map to TRBD1. The CDR3 extends over 11 amino acids. Germline CDR1 reads SQVTM; CDR2 reads ANQGSEA. Germline trimming cut 6 bases from V and 12 bases from J; bases unmatched to any gene: 9. The CDR3 region is CSVPFRTGHTF. CDR3 coding DNA: TGCAGCGTCCCCTTCCGGACAGGGCACACCTTC.

V gene TRBV7-6 combines with J gene TRBJ2-5; 13 bases line up with TRBD2. The germline gives CDR1 SGHVS, CDR2 FNYEAQ. Unmatched junction bases numbered 9, after V lost 4 bases and J lost 4 bases. CDR3 length: 17 residues. In DNA, the CDR3 is TGTGCCAGCAGCTCTTGGGACGGACTAGCGGGGGCAGAGACCCAGTACTTC. Translated, it gives CASSSWDGLAGAETQYF.

The chain links TRBV6-4 to TRBJ2-7, with D unclear. This CDR3 is 8 amino acids long. Trimming shortened V by 8 bases and J by 4 bases, and 0 bases separated the two germline ends. Germline values: CDR1 MRHNA, CDR2 SNTAGT. In DNA form, the CDR3 reads TGTGCCAGCTACGAGCAGTACTTC. Residues: CASYEQYF.

In its sample, this clone was seen once. The chain links TRBV7-2 to TRBJ1-2, with a possible D match to TRBD1 (6 bases). The germline V gene encodes CDR1 SGHTA and CDR2 FQGNSA. V was clipped by 5 bases and J by 4 bases, with 17 bases between them. The CDR3 loop spans 15 amino acids. For the CDR3, the DNA is TGTGCCAGCAGCAGCTCCAGGGGCATGAGCTATGGCTACACCTTC. Its translation: CASSSSRGMSYGYTF.

This chain connects TRBV7-9 to TRBJ2-5; either TRBD1 or TRBD2 may supply D (5 bases each). CDR1 SEHNR and CDR2 FQNEAQ come from the germline V gene (reference sequence). Trimming removed 6 bases from V and 1 base from J, with 12 bases in between. This CDR3 is 14 amino acids long. CDR3 DNA sequence: TGTGCCAGCAGTCGGGGACGGACCCAAGAGACCCAGTACTTC. This codes for CASSRGRTQETQYF. Complete variable domain (other parts from reference TRBV7-9 and TRBJ2-5): DTGVSQNPRHKITKRGQNVTFRCDPISEHNRLYWYRQTLGQGPEFLTYFQNEAQLEKSRLLSDRFSAERPKGSFSTLEIQRTEQGDSAMYLCASSRGRTQETQYFGPGTRLLVL.

This clone was recorded only once. The V call is TRBV6-4, the J call TRBJ1-4, with a weak D call TRBD1 (6 bases). V dropped 2 bases and J dropped 8 bases, with 15 bases sitting between them. Germline assignment: CDR1 MRHNA and CDR2 SNTAGT. This CDR3 has 15 residues. The CDR3 protein is CASSDRAKTGEKLFF. The CDR3 nucleotides read TGTGCCAGCAGTGACAGGGCCAAAACAGGGGAAAAACTGTTTTTT.

The chain employs TRBV27 and TRBJ2-2, with D unclear. CDR3 size: 14 residues. Germline assignment: CDR1 MNHEY and CDR2 SMNVEV (reference sequence). V was cut by 3 bases and J by 1 base, with 6 bases left in between. The CDR3 DNA reads as TGTGCCAGCAGTTTCGAAGTGAACACCGGGGAGCTGTTTTTT. Encoded protein: CASSFEVNTGELFF.

The rearrangement uses TRBV4-1 and TRBJ1-5; perhaps TRBD1 as D (5 bases). Germline CDR1 MGHRA, CDR2 YSYEKL. Deletions cut 1 base from V and 5 bases from J, with 15 bases between. The length of the CDR3 is 16 residues. The CDR3, as DNA: TGCGCCAGCAGCCAAGTAACGGCAGGGAATTATCAGCCCCAGCATTTT. Amino acid sequence: CASSQVTAGNYQPQHF.

This clone was seen a handful of times. The same CDR3 can be traced to other DNA sequences in this sample. This chain uses TRBV7-8 with TRBJ1-2; 7 nucleotides line up with TRBD1. The length of the CDR3 is 13 residues. In germline, CDR1 is SGHVS, CDR2 FQNEAQ. The ends lost 5 bases at V and 8 bases at J; junction bases unmatched: 8. CDR3 sequence reads: CASSPDRVGGYTF. The CDR3 region has the DNA TGTGCCAGCAGCCCTGACAGGGTGGGAGGCTACACCTTC.

The genes are TRBV30 and TRBJ2-2; D uncertain. The germline gives CDR1 GTSNPN, CDR2 SVGIG (reference sequence). Trimming took 6 bases from V and 4 from J, leaving 9 bases between them. The CDR3 runs 12 residues. The CDR3 nucleotides are TGTGCCTGTGCGTTGCCCACCGGGGAGCTGTTTTTT. It codes for CACALPTGELFF.

V and J are TRBV7-6 and TRBJ1-4, with 8 bases aligning to TRBD1. This CDR3 contains 16 residues. Germline CDR1 SGHVS, CDR2 FNYEAQ. With 2 bases clipped from V and 6 bases from J, the junction kept 8 bases outside the gene matches. CDR3 in amino acids: CASSLPRTGRDEKLFF. The CDR3 DNA sequence: TGTGCCAGCAGCTTACCTCGGACAGGGCGGGATGAAAAACTGTTTTTT.

J is TRBJ2-1 and V is TRBV7-3; 11 bases line up with TRBD2. The germline V gene encodes CDR1 SGHTA and CDR2 FQGTGA. The CDR3 has 16 residues. J was trimmed by 10 bases and V by 6 bases; bases with no gene match: 14. CDR3 in amino acids: CASSPKPGLAVWEQFF. As DNA, the CDR3 is TGTGCCAGCAGTCCAAAGCCGGGACTAGCGGTCTGGGAGCAGTTCTTC.

The CDR3 loop is CASSPGGYEQFF. Written as DNA, the CDR3 is TGTGCCAGCAGCCCAGGGGGGTATGAGCAGTTCTTC. This chain joins TRBV11-2 and TRBJ2-1, with a tentative D call TRBD1 (7 bases). The CDR3 totals 12 residues. Trimming took 5 bases from V and 8 from J, leaving 10 bases between them. Germline V gene lookup returns CDR1 SGHAT and CDR2 FQNNGV.

The gene calls are TRBV4-3 and TRBJ2-2; weak D call: TRBD2 (5 bases). From germline, CDR1 is LGHNA and CDR2 YSLEER. V gave up 4 bases and J gave up 4 bases, with 13 bases separating them. The CDR3 runs to 15 residues. The chain's CDR3 is CASSRETRFTGELFF. The CDR3 DNA reads TGCGCCAGCAGCCGGGAGACCAGGTTCACCGGGGAGCTGTTTTTT.

The rearrangement links TRBV15 to TRBJ1-4; D remains unclear. CDR3 size: 18 residues. Trimming shortened V by 5 bases and J by 0 bases, and 19 bases separated the two germline ends. Per the germline V gene, CDR1 is LNHNV and CDR2 is YYDKDF (reference sequence). The CDR3 DNA sequence: TGTGCCACCAGCCCCTCGCGACTCGCATTTGCAACTAATGAAAAACTGTTTTTT. The encoded protein is CATSPSRLAFATNEKLFF.

This clone came up once. This chain joins TRBV10-3 and TRBJ2-7, with a possible D match to TRBD1 (5 bases). CDR1 ENHRY and CDR2 SYGVKD come from the germline V gene. This CDR3 region has 13 residues. Trimming left V 9 bases short and J 6 bases short, with 18 bases between. The CDR3 region has the DNA TGTGCCATGAAGGGGCCCTCGGCCCCCGAGCAGTACTTC. Protein: CAMKGPSAPEQYF.

V gene TRBV5-6 combines with J gene TRBJ2-2, with D tentatively TRBD1 (6 bases). The ends were cut back, 2 bases at V and 0 bases at J, with 8 bases in the middle. The CDR3 covers 15 residues. From germline, CDR1 is SGHDT and CDR2 YYEEEE. CDR3 region: CASSFGQPNTGELFF. The CDR3 DNA reads TGTGCCAGCAGCTTTGGACAGCCGAACACCGGGGAGCTGTTTTTT.

As concerns this clone: The same CDR3 also results from other DNA sequences found in this sample. The gene calls are TRBV30 and TRBJ1-2; D unclear. Trimming stripped 1 base from V and 2 bases from J, with 5 bases between. Looked up from germline, CDR1 is GTSNPN and CDR2 is SVGIG (reference sequence). The CDR3 spans 12 residues. The CDR3 here is CAWSGRNYGYTF. DNA of the CDR3: TGTGCCTGGAGTGGGAGAAACTATGGCTACACCTTC. Based on the CDR3 plus reference TRBV30 and TRBJ1-2, the full variable domain is SQTIHQWPATLVQPVGSPLSLECTVEGTSNPNLYWYRQAAGRGLQLLFYSVGIGQISSEVPQNLSASRPQDRQFILSSKKLLLSDSGFYLCAWSGRNYGYTFGSGTRLTVV.

The chain joins TRBV30 to TRBJ1-5; D uncertain. The CDR3 spans 14 residues. The germline gives CDR1 GTSNPN, CDR2 SVGIG (reference sequence). Trimming removed 2 bases from V and 1 base from J, with 9 bases in between. The chain's CDR3 is CAWSRRASNQPQHF. CDR3 DNA: TGTGCCTGGAGTAGAAGGGCCAGCAATCAGCCCCAGCATTTT.

This rearrangement joins TRBV7-6 to TRBJ1-1; 7 bases agree with TRBD1. The CDR3 loop spans 16 amino acids. Germline assignment: CDR1 SGHVS and CDR2 FNYEAQ. With 5 bases clipped from V and 11 bases from J, the junction kept 20 bases outside the gene matches. The CDR3 is CASSPLRTGLKASAFF. CDR3 bases: TGTGCCAGCAGCCCGCTTCGGACAGGCCTAAAGGCGTCTGCTTTCTTT.

The chain is built from TRBV19 and TRBJ1-5; D is unresolved. CDR1 and CDR2 from the germline V gene are LNHDA and SQIVND (reference sequence). The V gene lost 6 bases and the J gene lost 6 bases, with 15 bases spanning the gap. CDR3 length: 14 amino acids. The CDR3 protein is CASRTEQYVQPQHF. DNA of the CDR3: TGTGCCAGTAGGACCGAACAGTACGTTCAGCCCCAGCATTTT.

The chain uses TRBV12-3 or TRBV12-4 and TRBJ2-3, with D unresolved. CDR3 length: 13 residues. Trimming cost V 1 base and J 4 bases, with 6 bases left between them. This CDR3 reads CASSLGLSDTQYF. The CDR3 coding sequence is TGTGCCAGCAGTTTAGGTCTGTCAGATACGCAGTATTTT.

The chain carries TRBV7-2 and TRBJ2-3, with 7 positions matching TRBD1. The V segment lost 10 bases and the J segment 8 bases; nucleotides outside the gene matches: 12. This CDR3 region has 13 residues. Germline values: CDR1 SGHTA, CDR2 FQGNSA. The CDR3 nucleotides are TGTGCCATCGGAGACAGGGTTGGGGCTACGCAGTATTTT. Protein product: CAIGDRVGATQYF.